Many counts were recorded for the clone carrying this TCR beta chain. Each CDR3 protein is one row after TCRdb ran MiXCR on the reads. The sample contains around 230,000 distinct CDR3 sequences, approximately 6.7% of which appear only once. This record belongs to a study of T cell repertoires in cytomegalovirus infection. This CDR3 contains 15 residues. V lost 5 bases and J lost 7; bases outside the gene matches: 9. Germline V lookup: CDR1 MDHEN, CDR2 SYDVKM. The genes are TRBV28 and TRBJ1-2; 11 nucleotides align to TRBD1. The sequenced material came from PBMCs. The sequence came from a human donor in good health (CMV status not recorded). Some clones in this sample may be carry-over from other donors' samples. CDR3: CASSTSGTGGSGYTF. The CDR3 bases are TGTGCCAGCAGTACTTCCGGGACAGGGGGATCTGGCTACACCTTC.